This T cell receptor (beta chain) was recovered during a study of OX40 agonist ivuxolimab in advanced cancers. Looking at the study overall: Age averaged about 62 years (range roughly 20 to 90), and 80% to 90% were male. Overall study results and limits: Clonal expansion by week 6 occurred in CD4+ and CD8+ blood T cells (at 0.1 to 3.0 mg/kg).

As for this clone: Its antigen is unknown.

The table came from immunoSEQ multiplex PCR; TCRdb's copy has only in-frame clones and leaves some out. The sample carries roughly 70,000 clones, 75% to 90% recorded once. Germline CDR1 is MDHEN and CDR2 is SYDVKM. The CDR3 is made up of 14 amino acids. V lost 1 base and J 0 bases, leaving 6 bases between the germline ends. The specimen comprised CD4+ or CD8+ T cells sorted from blood, sampled in a trial of the OX40 agonist ivuxolimab. The TCR originated in an adult with an advanced solid tumor such as melanoma, head and neck, liver or kidney cancer. This sequence joins TRBV28 and TRBJ1-2, with a tentative D call TRBD1 (5 bases). DNA for the CDR3: TGTGCCAGCAGTTTATCGGGACCTAACTATGGCTACACCTTC. Translation gives CASSLSGPNYGYTF.